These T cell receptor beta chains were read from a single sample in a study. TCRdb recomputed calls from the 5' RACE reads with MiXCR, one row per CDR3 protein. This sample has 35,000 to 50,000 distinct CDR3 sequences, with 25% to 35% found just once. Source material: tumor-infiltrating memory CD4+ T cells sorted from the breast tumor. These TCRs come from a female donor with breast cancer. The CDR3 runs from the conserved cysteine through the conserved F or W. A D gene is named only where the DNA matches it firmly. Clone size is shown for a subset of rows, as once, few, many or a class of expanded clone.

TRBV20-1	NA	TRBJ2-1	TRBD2	CSAETWTSGNEQFF	TGCAGTGCTGAGACCTGGACTAGCGGCAATGAGCAGTTCTTC
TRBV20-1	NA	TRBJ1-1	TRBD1	CSARGGTETNTEAFF	TGCAGTGCTAGAGGGGGGACAGAGACGAACACTGAAGCTTTCTTT
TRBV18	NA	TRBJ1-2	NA	CASSPDGDYYGYTF	TGTGCCAGCTCACCAGACGGCGACTACTATGGCTACACCTTC
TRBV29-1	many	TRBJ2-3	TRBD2	CSVTTSGRLTDTQYF	TGCAGCGTGACGACTAGCGGGAGGCTCACAGATACGCAGTATTTT
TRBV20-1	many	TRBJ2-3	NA	CSARVPDISFTDTQYF	TGCAGTGCTAGAGTGCCCGACATCAGCTTCACAGATACGCAGTATTTT
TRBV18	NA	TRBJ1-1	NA	CASSLPTLNTEAFF	TGTGCCAGCTCACTGCCCACCCTGAACACTGAAGCTTTCTTT
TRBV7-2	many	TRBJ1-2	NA	CASSPIKEAYGYTF	TGTGCCAGCAGCCCCATTAAAGAGGCCTATGGCTACACCTTC
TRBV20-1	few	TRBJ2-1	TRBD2	CSAGNLAGHYNEQFF	TGCAGTGCTGGAAATTTAGCGGGTCACTACAATGAGCAGTTCTTC
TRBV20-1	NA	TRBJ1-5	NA	CSARVQPNQPQHF	TGCAGTGCTAGAGTCCAGCCTAATCAGCCTCAGCATTTT
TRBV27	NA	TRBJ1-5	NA	CASKGRAIDQPQHF	TGTGCCAGCAAGGGGCGGGCAATCGATCAGCCCCAGCATTTT
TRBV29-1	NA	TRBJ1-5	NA	CSVGWGRDQPQHF	TGCAGCGTTGGCTGGGGGCGCGATCAGCCCCAGCATTTT
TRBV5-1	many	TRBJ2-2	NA	CASSLLRGDTGELFF	TGCGCCAGCAGCTTGCTCAGGGGAGACACCGGGGAGCTGTTTTTT
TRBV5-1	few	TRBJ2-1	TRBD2	CASSLGPSGSREQFF	TGCGCCAGCAGCTTGGGGCCTAGCGGGAGCCGTGAGCAGTTCTTC
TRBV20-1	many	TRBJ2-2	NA	CSAWGWTGELFF	TGCAGTGCGTGGGGTTGGACCGGGGAGCTGTTTTTT
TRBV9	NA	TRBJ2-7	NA	CASSAPGSGPYEQYF	TGTGCCAGCAGCGCCCCCGGGTCGGGGCCCTACGAGCAGTACTTC
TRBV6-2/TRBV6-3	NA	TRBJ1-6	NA	CASSYSPGSRSPLHF	TGTGCCAGCAGTTACTCGCCAGGGTCACGTTCACCCCTCCACTTT
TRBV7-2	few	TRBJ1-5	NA	CASSLSGQGSNQPQHF	TGTGCCAGCAGCTTATCTGGGCAGGGGAGCAATCAGCCCCAGCATTTT
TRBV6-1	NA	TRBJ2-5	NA	CASTPQGNVGGVETQYF	TGTGCCAGCACCCCCCAGGGGAATGTTGGGGGTGTAGAGACCCAGTACTTC
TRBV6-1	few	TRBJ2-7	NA	CASSDSLRFYEQYF	TGTGCCAGCAGCGATTCGCTACGCTTCTACGAGCAGTACTTC
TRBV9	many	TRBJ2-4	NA	CASSVEDQNIQYF	TGTGCCAGCAGCGTAGAAGATCAAAACATTCAGTACTTC
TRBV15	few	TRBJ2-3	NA	CATSRDGPDTQYF	TGTGCCACCAGCAGAGATGGACCAGATACGCAGTATTTT
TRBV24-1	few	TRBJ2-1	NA	CATSDLGQGNNERFF	TGTGCCACCAGTGATTTAGGGCAGGGGAACAATGAGCGGTTCTTC
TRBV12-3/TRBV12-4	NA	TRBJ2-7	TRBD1	CASRAGTGRYEQYF	TGTGCCAGCAGGGCCGGGACAGGGAGATACGAGCAGTACTTC
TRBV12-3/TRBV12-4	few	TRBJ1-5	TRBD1	CASSRPGTGIQPQHF	TGTGCCAGCAGTCGCCCCGGGACAGGGATTCAGCCCCAGCATTTT
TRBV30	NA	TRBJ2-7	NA	CAWSGTYYGQYF	TGTGCCTGGAGCGGGACATACTACGGACAGTACTTC
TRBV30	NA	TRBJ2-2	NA	CAWRGNTGELFF	TGTGCCTGGAGGGGGAACACCGGGGAGCTGTTTTTT
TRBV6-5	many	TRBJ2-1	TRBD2	CASTSGGANYNEQFF	TGTGCCAGCACCTCCGGGGGGGCAAACTACAATGAGCAGTTCTTC
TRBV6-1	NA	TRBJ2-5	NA	CASSGGETQYF	TGTGCCAGCAGTGGGGGAGAGACCCAGTACTTC
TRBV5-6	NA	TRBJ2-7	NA	CASSEGLKDFYEQYF	TGTGCCAGCAGCGAGGGCCTCAAGGATTTTTACGAGCAGTACTTC
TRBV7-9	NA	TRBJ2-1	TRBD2	CASSTAGGNNEQFF	TGTGCCAGCAGCACAGCGGGAGGCAACAATGAGCAGTTCTTC
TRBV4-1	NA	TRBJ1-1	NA	CASSQHDLGFMGAEAFF	TGCGCCAGCAGCCAGCATGATCTCGGATTTATGGGGGCTGAAGCTTTCTTT
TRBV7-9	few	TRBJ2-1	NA	CASSPPGQSDNEQFF	TGTGCCAGCAGCCCTCCTGGACAGTCAGACAATGAGCAGTTCTTC
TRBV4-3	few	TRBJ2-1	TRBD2	CASSHLAGTGNEQFF	TGCGCCAGCAGCCATCTAGCGGGAACAGGCAATGAGCAGTTCTTC
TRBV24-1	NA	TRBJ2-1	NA	CATRSWGDNEQFF	TGTGCCACCAGGAGCTGGGGAGACAATGAGCAGTTCTTC
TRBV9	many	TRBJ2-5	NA	CASSVVGDVGETQYF	TGTGCCAGCAGCGTAGTAGGCGACGTCGGGGAGACCCAGTACTTC
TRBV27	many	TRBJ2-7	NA	CASSPWTGRDEQYF	TGTGCCAGCAGTCCATGGACAGGGAGGGACGAGCAGTACTTC
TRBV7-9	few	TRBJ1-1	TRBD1	CASTRQGGRNTEAFF	TGTGCCAGCACTCGACAGGGTGGTAGGAACACTGAAGCTTTCTTT
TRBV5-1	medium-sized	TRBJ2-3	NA	CASSLERIGGDTQYF	TGCGCCAGCAGCTTGGAGCGAATCGGGGGAGATACGCAGTATTTT
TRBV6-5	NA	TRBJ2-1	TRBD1	CASSQTGDYNEQFF	TGTGCCAGCAGTCAGACAGGGGACTACAATGAGCAGTTCTTC
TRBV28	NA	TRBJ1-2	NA	CASSLQQRYGYTF	TGTGCCAGCAGTTTACAGCAGCGCTATGGCTACACCTTC
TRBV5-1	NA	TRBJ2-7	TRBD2	CASSPGLAGATAGEQYF	TGCGCCAGCAGCCCCGGACTAGCGGGGGCCACGGCGGGCGAGCAGTACTTC
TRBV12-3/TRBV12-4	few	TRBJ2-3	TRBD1	CASTVGGPTHTQYF	TGTGCCAGCACCGTAGGGGGCCCTACTCATACGCAGTATTTT
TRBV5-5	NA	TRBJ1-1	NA	CASSLDPLDKYEAFF	TGTGCCAGCAGCTTGGATCCCTTGGACAAGTATGAAGCTTTCTTT
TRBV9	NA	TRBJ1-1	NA	CASSVYGGEAFF	TGTGCCAGCAGCGTATACGGGGGTGAAGCTTTCTTT
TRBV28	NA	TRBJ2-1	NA	CASSAPTGTAQFF	TGTGCCAGCAGTGCCCCAACGGGGACGGCACAGTTCTTC
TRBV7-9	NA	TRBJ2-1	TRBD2	CTSSLEGLAGEQFF	TGTACCAGCAGCTTAGAGGGACTAGCGGGAGAGCAGTTCTTC
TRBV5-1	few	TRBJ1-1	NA	CASSRSGVMNTEAFF	TGCGCCAGCAGTCGGTCAGGGGTGATGAACACTGAAGCTTTCTTT
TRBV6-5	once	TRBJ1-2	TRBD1	CASIGGQGFNYGYTF	TGTGCCAGCATAGGAGGACAGGGGTTTAACTATGGCTACACCTTC
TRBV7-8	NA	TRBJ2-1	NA	CASSLVGGGYNEQFF	TGTGCCAGCAGCTTGGTGGGAGGTGGGTACAATGAGCAGTTCTTC
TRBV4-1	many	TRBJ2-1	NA	CASSQWGGSSDEQFF	TGCGCCAGCAGCCAATGGGGCGGAAGTTCGGATGAGCAGTTCTTC
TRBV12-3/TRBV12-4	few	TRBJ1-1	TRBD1	CASTPQTGISEAFF	TGTGCCAGCACTCCACAGACAGGGATATCTGAAGCTTTCTTT